These 23 T cell receptor beta chains originate from one sample sequenced in a study of T-cell reconstitution after alpha-beta-depleted transplantation in children. A library of TCRbeta sequences, prepared with unique molecular identifiers, was generated. A single record per CDR3 protein comes from TCRdb applying MiXCR to the PCR reads. The sample lists roughly 570,000 distinct CDR3 sequences; roughly 30% were seen once. The specimen was PBMCs, collected before TCRalphabeta/CD19-depleted stem cell transplant. Receptors were obtained from a boy less than two years old with Wiskott-Aldrich syndrome, due to receive a stem cell transplant.

The rearrangement joins TRBV14 to TRBJ2-1; D uncertain. The CDR3 length is 16 residues. Deletions cut 4 bases from V and 2 bases from J, with 15 bases between. Germline loops: CDR1 SGHDN, CDR2 FVKESK. Here the CDR3 DNA reads TGTGCCAGCAGCCCCCTGAAGGCGGCTCCCTACAATGAGCAGTTCTTC. It codes for CASSPLKAAPYNEQFF.

The rearrangement joins TRBV4-2 to TRBJ2-2, with a tentative D call TRBD1 (6 bases). The CDR3 length is 13 residues. Germline lookup yields CDR1 LGHNA and CDR2 YNFKEQ. V shed 1 base and J shed 7 bases, with 7 bases lying between them. The CDR3 reads CASSQAGVGELFF. CDR3 sequence (DNA): TGTGCCAGCAGCCAAGCAGGGGTCGGGGAGCTGTTTTTT.

This clonotype was seen just once. V and J are TRBV15 and TRBJ2-3; the D gene is possibly TRBD2 (5 bases). The CDR3 is made up of 14 amino acids. V was pared by 2 bases and J by 2 bases, with 8 bases between. CDR1 and CDR2 from the germline V gene are LNHNV and YYDKDF (reference sequence). CDR3 in amino acids: CATSRLATTDTQYF. CDR3 bases: TGTGCCACCAGCAGACTAGCTACCACAGATACGCAGTATTTT.

This clonotype was observed a few times. This chain connects TRBV20-1 to TRBJ2-3, with a possible D match to TRBD2 (6 bases). The germline gives CDR1 DFQATT, CDR2 SNEGSKA (reference sequence). The CDR3 has 15 amino acids. Trimming stripped 5 bases from V and 1 base from J, with 16 bases between. CDR3 protein: CSAFRLVSGTDTQYF. CDR3 DNA sequence: TGCAGTGCTTTCAGACTAGTATCCGGCACAGATACGCAGTATTTT.

The rearrangement joins TRBV14 to TRBJ2-2, with a weak D call TRBD1 (5 bases). V was clipped by 2 bases and J by 1 base, with 8 bases between them. The CDR3 spans 15 residues. Germline lookup yields CDR1 SGHDN and CDR2 FVKESK. The CDR3 nucleotides are TGTGCCAGCAGCCAACAGGGATTGAACACCGGGGAGCTGTTTTTT. Translated: CASSQQGLNTGELFF.

This clonotype has a handful of counts. This rearrangement joins TRBV5-1 to TRBJ2-1; TRBD1 might be the D (6 bases). The V gene's germline CDR1 is SGHRS and CDR2 YFSETQ. This CDR3 has 14 residues. The V gene lost 3 bases and the J gene lost 7 bases, with 14 bases spanning the gap. CDR3: CASSSGTSENEQFF. The CDR3, as DNA: TGCGCCAGCAGCTCCGGGACATCAGAAAATGAGCAGTTCTTC.

This clonotype was detected a few times. The V call is TRBV20-1, the J call TRBJ1-2, with D perhaps TRBD1 (5 bases). V was shortened by 4 bases and J by 2 bases, with 11 bases between the two germline ends. The CDR3 sequence is 13 residues long. Germline V gene lookup returns CDR1 DFQATT and CDR2 SNEGSKA (reference sequence). CDR3 DNA: TGCAGTGCTAAAGAACAGGAAAACTATGGCTACACCTTC. Protein sequence: CSAKEQENYGYTF.

In its sample, this clonotype was seen a few times. The gene calls are TRBV6-6 and TRBJ2-7; D remains unclear. CDR1 MNHNY and CDR2 SVGAGI come from the germline V gene (reference sequence). Trimming removed 2 bases from V and 3 bases from J, with 2 bases in between. CDR3 size: 11 residues. CDR3 coding DNA: TGTGCCAGCAGTTACCGCTACGAGCAGTACTTC. Protein: CASSYRYEQYF.

This clonotype is large. The V call is TRBV4-2, the J call TRBJ2-1; 11 nucleotides agree with TRBD2. The CDR3 is 16 residues long. The germline V gene has CDR1 LGHNA and CDR2 YNFKEQ. V lost 1 base and J lost 10; bases outside the gene matches: 9. DNA for the CDR3: TGTGCCAGCAGCCAAGTGACCGGGACTAGCGGCGGAGAGCAGTTCTTC. It encodes CASSQVTGTSGGEQFF.

This chain connects TRBV12-3 or TRBV12-4 to TRBJ2-3; TRBD2 aligns across 11 bases. The ends lost 5 bases at V and 2 bases at J; junction bases unmatched: 6. The CDR3 contains 16 residues. CDR3 amino acids: CASSKRLAGFTDTQYF. Written as DNA, the CDR3 is TGTGCCAGCAGTAAAAGACTAGCGGGGTTCACAGATACGCAGTATTTT.

This chain joins TRBV5-6 and TRBJ1-1, with 7 nucleotides matching TRBD1. The CDR3 runs to 15 residues. The ends lost 0 bases at V and 1 base at J; junction bases unmatched: 3. The germline CDR1 and CDR2 sequences are SGHDT and YYEEEE. The CDR3 spells CASSLGPGGNTEAFF. DNA of the CDR3: TGTGCCAGCAGCTTGGGCCCAGGGGGGAACACTGAAGCTTTCTTT.

The chain has TRBV28 and TRBJ2-2, with 7 positions matching TRBD1. There are 15 residues in the CDR3. Germline CDR1 reads MDHEN; CDR2 reads SYDVKM. The V gene end was trimmed by 5 bases and the J gene end by 3 bases; junction bases not matched to a gene: 6. As DNA, the CDR3 is TGTGCCAGCAGTACAACGGGACAGCACACCGGGGAGCTGTTTTTT. Translating it yields CASSTTGQHTGELFF.

The chain recombines TRBV28 with TRBJ2-7, with TRBD2 identical over 7 bases. J was trimmed by 0 bases and V by 3 bases; bases with no gene match: 11. CDR1 and CDR2 (germline): MDHEN, SYDVKM. The CDR3 extends over 17 amino acids. CDR3 DNA sequence: TGTGCCAGCAGTTTGCCTAGCGGAGAAAGGCGCTCCTACGAGCAGTACTTC. Translating gives CASSLPSGERRSYEQYF.

This clonotype has only a few counts. The CDR3 here is CASSKTSGTYNEQFF. The CDR3 DNA is TGTGCCAGCAGTAAGACTAGCGGGACGTACAATGAGCAGTTCTTC. The chain joins TRBV7-2 to TRBJ2-1; 11 nucleotides line up with TRBD2. CDR1 and CDR2 from the germline V gene are SGHTA and FQGNSA. V dropped 6 bases and J dropped 4; count of bases not matched to a gene: 5. The CDR3 covers 15 residues.

J is TRBJ2-5 and V is TRBV7-9; perhaps TRBD2 as D (5 bases). The V and J ends lost 2 bases and 5 bases respectively, with 21 bases between them. This CDR3 is 17 amino acids long. Germline CDR1 reads SEHNR; CDR2 reads FQNEAQ (reference sequence). Here the CDR3 DNA reads TGTGCCAGCAGCTTATCCTCTATTCTCCGGGGTTGGGAGACCCAGTACTTC. Translation: CASSLSSILRGWETQYF. Supplemented by reference TRBV7-9 and TRBJ2-5, the full variable domain reads DTGVSQNPRHKITKRGQNVTFRCDPISEHNRLYWYRQTLGQGPEFLTYFQNEAQLEKSRLLSDRFSAERPKGSFSTLEIQRTEQGDSAMYLCASSLSSILRGWETQYFGPGTRLLVL.

This chain uses TRBV27 with TRBJ1-6, with TRBD1 as a possible D gene (6 bases). The germline V gene has CDR1 MNHEY and CDR2 SMNVEV (reference sequence). The CDR3 runs to 15 residues. V was trimmed by 5 bases and J by 7 bases, leaving 15 bases between them. The CDR3 loop is CASSPITGLNSPLHF. The DNA of the CDR3 is TGTGCCAGCAGTCCGATCACAGGGTTGAATTCACCCCTCCACTTT.

This clonotype was recorded a few times. This chain links TRBV29-1 with TRBJ2-2, with TRBD2 matching over 11 bases. CDR1 is SQVTM, CDR2 ANQGSEA, per germline. The CDR3 sequence is 16 residues long. After removal of 6 bases from V and 4 bases from J, the junction contained 10 bases not matched to a gene. In DNA form, the CDR3 reads TGCAGCGTGAGGGGGGTGGGACTAGCGGTCACCGGGGAGCTGTTTTTT. Encoded protein: CSVRGVGLAVTGELFF.

This clonotype was counted between two and nine times. The rearrangement uses TRBV4-2 and TRBJ2-1, with TRBD2 matching 15 bases. V was pared by 0 bases and J by 9 bases, with 9 bases of the junction left unmatched. This CDR3 spans 18 amino acids. Germline CDR1 LGHNA, CDR2 YNFKEQ. The CDR3 is CASSQDAPGLAGGAEQFF. The CDR3 nucleotides are TGTGCCAGCAGCCAAGATGCCCCGGGACTAGCGGGAGGAGCTGAGCAGTTCTTC.

The rearrangement links TRBV9 to TRBJ2-3; weak D call: TRBD1 (6 bases). The CDR3 length is 15 residues. V was pared by 1 base and J by 2 bases, with 11 bases between. Germline assignment: CDR1 SGDLS and CDR2 YYNGEE. The CDR3 DNA reads TGTGCCAGCAGCGTACTGGGGGCCCCCACAGATACGCAGTATTTT. It specifies CASSVLGAPTDTQYF.

This clonotype occurred a few times. V gene TRBV19 combines with J gene TRBJ2-5; tentative D call: TRBD2 (5 bases). Germline CDR1 LNHDA, CDR2 SQIVND (reference sequence). The CDR3 contains 12 residues. V was cut by 7 bases and J by 4 bases, with 10 bases left in between. The CDR3 loop is CASTGIGETQYF. CDR3 DNA: TGTGCCAGTACGGGAATTGGAGAGACCCAGTACTTC.

This rearrangement joins TRBV12-3 or TRBV12-4 to TRBJ2-1; D may match TRBD1 or TRBD2 (6 bases each). The V end lost 6 bases, the J end lost 3 bases, and 15 bases lay between the germline ends. The CDR3 spans 15 residues. CDR3 sequence: CASSAPGASYNEQFF. The CDR3, as DNA: TGTGCCAGCAGCGCCCCGGGGGCAAGCTACAATGAGCAGTTCTTC.

This clonotype was counted only a few times. This rearrangement joins TRBV5-5 to TRBJ2-1; 13 bases map to TRBD2. Germline CDR1 SGHKS, CDR2 YYEKEE (reference sequence). There are 15 residues in the CDR3. V lost 9 bases, J lost 2 bases, and 5 bases stayed unmatched. The CDR3 bases are TGTGCCACCAGTGGACTAGCGGGAGCCTACAATGAGCAGTTCTTC. Its translation: CATSGLAGAYNEQFF. Full variable domain (outside the CDR3, taken from reference TRBV5-5 and TRBJ2-1): DAGVTQSPTHLIKTRGQQVTLRCSPISGHKSVSWYQQVLGQGPQFIFQYYEKEERGRGNFPDRFSARQFPNYSSELNVNALLLGDSALYLCATSGLAGAYNEQFFGPGTRLTVL.

The chain recombines TRBV15 with TRBJ2-1; no clear D gene. This CDR3 spans 15 amino acids. Germline loops: CDR1 LNHNV, CDR2 YYDKDF (reference sequence). The V end was cut by 3 bases, the J end by 4 bases, with 13 bases between. In DNA form, the CDR3 reads TGTGCCACCAGCAGGGGTCTTGGACGATACAATGAGCAGTTCTTC. Translation: CATSRGLGRYNEQFF.